The entry below gives a single TCR beta chain sequence along with its context. Its antigen is not identified. Regarding time point: blood 4 weeks post-SBRT, at nephrectomy. Treatment denoted: 15 Gy SBRT to primary tumor, nephrectomy 4 weeks later. Nephrectomy followed 15 Gy stereotactic body radiation by 4 weeks. The patient's renal cell carcinoma had clear cell pathology. This record comes from a study of radiation and T cells in renal cell carcinoma. Regarding the study as a whole: In blood, top tumor clones expanded by 2 weeks, shrinking by 4.

The ends lost 9 bases at V and 1 base at J; junction bases unmatched: 3. The CDR3 is 14 residues long. CDR1 is MNHGY and CDR2 is SVAAGI in the germline V gene. The data were produced by immunoSEQ multiplex PCR, yet TCRdb's version contains in-frame clones alone and is incomplete. The table records 50,000 to 65,000 clones, about 83% of them present only once. This sequence joins TRBV6-9 and TRBJ1-5; 10 nucleotides match TRBD1. The clonotype comes from a man in his sixties with renal cell carcinoma. The input for sequencing was blood, taken from a patient whose treatment included radiotherapy and nephrectomy. The CDR3 spells CARWDRGSNQPQHF. In DNA, the CDR3 is TGTGCCAGGTGGGACAGGGGAAGCAATCAGCCCCAGCATTTT.